Here is one TCR beta chain with its context. The sample comes from a study of beta chain features in type 1 diabetes. Naive, central memory, regulatory and stem cell-like memory cells within the CD4+ compartment were sorted using CD45RO/CCR7/CD25/CD127/CD95/CD27. Germline-derived CDR1 and CDR2 are KGHSH and LQKENI. V was cut by 3 bases and J by 4 bases, with 5 bases left in between. This CDR3 comprises 12 residues. Since all of the isolated RNA was reverse transcribed, expressed TCRB transcripts were what got sequenced. The table came from immunoSEQ multiplex PCR; TCRdb's copy has only in-frame clones and leaves some out. The repertoire has under 950,000 clones, 17% of them found once; the top ten carry 0.02% to 0.03%.

Sequencing was performed on naive CD4+ T cells from blood. This clonotype was obtained from a woman aged 18-30 years in good health. This chain links TRBV18 with TRBJ2-3, with D unclear. CDR3 in amino acids: CASSPRPDTQYF. CDR3 sequence (DNA): TGTGCCAGCTCACCTCGACCAGATACGCAGTATTTT.